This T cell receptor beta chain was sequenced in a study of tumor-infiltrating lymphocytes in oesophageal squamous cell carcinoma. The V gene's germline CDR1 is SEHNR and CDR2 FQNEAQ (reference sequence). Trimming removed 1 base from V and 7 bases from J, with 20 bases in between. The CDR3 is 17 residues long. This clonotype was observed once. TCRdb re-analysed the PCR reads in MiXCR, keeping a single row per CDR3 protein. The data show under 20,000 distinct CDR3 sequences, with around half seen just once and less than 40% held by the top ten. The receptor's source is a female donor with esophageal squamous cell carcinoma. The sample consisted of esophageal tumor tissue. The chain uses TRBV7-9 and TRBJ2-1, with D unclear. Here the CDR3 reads CASSLEATARRWNEQFF. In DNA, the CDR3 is TGTGCCAGCAGCTTAGAGGCTACGGCCCGTAGGTGGAATGAGCAGTTCTTC.